The entry below describes one TCR beta chain. The antigen remains unidentified. Germline V gene sequence: CDR1 DFQATT, CDR2 SNEGSKA (reference sequence). The CDR3 is 14 residues long. The data are from a study of monozygotic twins with inflammatory bowel disease. The authors isolated total RNA from whole blood without sorting T cells. Points from the study as a whole: It was in IBD patients that TCRbeta diversity (inverse Simpson) was lower than in healthy co-twins.

Eight reactions per sample, run separately, yielded cDNA. UMIs containing a 6-nucleotide sample barcode were added via template switching. TCRdb reprocessed the 5' RACE reads, keeping one entry per CDR3 protein, no DNA. This sample's clone table lists 88,000 or so distinct CDR3 sequences. Sequencing was done on a sample of blood. This chain connects TRBV20-1 to TRBJ1-4; the TCRdb D gene call, TRBD1, has no DNA to confirm it. This TCR derives from a human donor with ulcerative colitis or Crohn's disease, or a healthy co-twin of an affected twin (not recorded which). The chain's CDR3 is CSARGWTGTEKLFF.